This T cell receptor beta chain was recorded in a study of control samples from healthy donors and cancer patients. Assay used: immunoSEQ multiplex PCR; TCRdb lists only in-frame clones, some missing. In the table there are over 100,000 clones, about 93% of which are singletons. CDR1 is MNHEY and CDR2 is SVGAGI in the germline V gene. This CDR3 contains 15 residues. V was pared by 6 bases and J by 7 bases, with 19 bases between. This TCR was recovered from a man aged 35 to 55 in good health. The specimen sequenced was blood. The rearrangement joins TRBV6-5 to TRBJ2-1; D is perhaps TRBD2 (5 bases). CDR3 residues: CASSQLEYSPNEQFF. The DNA of the CDR3 is TGTGCCAGCAGCCAACTAGAGTATTCACCGAATGAGCAGTTCTTC.